This TCR beta chain was recorded in a study of beta chain features in type 1 diabetes. Study context: Examination of sorted cells across all samples involved approximately 100,000,000 cells. Findings of the study overall: Moderate yet significant TCRB CDR3 shortening was seen in Type 1 diabetes patients in all four CD4+ subsets. cDNA sequencing could over-represent cells with high TCR expression.

A word on this clone: Its antigen remains unknown. A read error is likely here: a far larger clone is one base away.

Reverse transcribing all isolated RNA meant expressed TCRB transcripts were sequenced. Using immunoSEQ multiplex PCR, the repertoire was profiled, and TCRdb retains in-frame clones only, with some absent. Of 300,000 to 350,000 clones listed, 14% are singletons. The CDR3 covers 13 residues. J gave up 9 bases and V 3 bases, and 6 bases lay outside the gene matches. Germline CDR1 is SGHDT and CDR2 is YYEEEE. This receptor was taken from a man aged 25-45 years in good health. The rearrangement links TRBV5-6 to TRBJ2-1, with TRBD2 identical over 7 bases. The specimen was central memory CD4+ T cells from blood. The DNA of the CDR3 is TGTGCCAGCAGCTGGGGGGGGGTCGGTGAGCAGTTCTTC. Translating it yields CASSWGGVGEQFF.